These 22 T cell receptor beta chains came from one sample sequenced in a study of cytomegalovirus exposure and HLA in healthy donors (dated by TCRdb to 2016 to 2017). Receptors were amplified or captured by the immunoSEQ multiplex PCR assay. The multiplex PCR relied on a mix of 60 forward primers for TCR Vbeta segments and 13 reverse primers for TCR Jbeta segments. The source is immuneACCESS, and TCRdb retained only in-frame sequences with V and J called. Part of the clones is not carried over; for the studies checked, unresolved V genes explain less than half of this, and the remainder is unexplained. This sample comprises roughly 78,000 clones, 55% to 75% of them detected only once. Over 5.5% of the sample is held by the ten biggest clonotypes. The specimen sequenced was PBMCs. These receptors all stem from a man aged 25-45 years in good health and CMV-seropositive.

This clone was detected only a few times. This CDR3 reads CASSEAGQGSGYTF. For the CDR3, the DNA is TGTGCCAGCAGTGAAGCGGGACAGGGGAGTGGCTACACCTTC. The chain carries TRBV6-1 and TRBJ1-2, with 10 bases aligning to TRBD1. Germline CDR1 and CDR2: MNHNS and SASEGT. The V gene end was trimmed by 0 bases and the J gene end by 7 bases; junction bases not matched to a gene: 2. The CDR3 is 14 amino acids.

The V gene is TRBV9, the J gene TRBJ1-3, with D possibly TRBD1 on 5 matching bases. In germline, CDR1 is SGDLS, CDR2 YYNGEE. The CDR3 runs to 14 residues. The V gene lost 1 base and the J gene lost 8 bases, with 13 bases spanning the gap. The CDR3 region is CASSVTGASYTIYF. The DNA for the CDR3 is TGTGCCAGCAGCGTAACAGGAGCGAGTTACACCATATATTTT.

This clone was recorded a few times. Other DNA sequences in this sample translate to the same CDR3. This chain links TRBV2 with TRBJ2-7, with a tentative D call TRBD1 (5 bases). The CDR3 runs to 13 residues. V lost 5 bases and J 3 bases, leaving 11 bases between the germline ends. Germline V CDR1 and CDR2: SNHLY, FYNNEI. The DNA of the CDR3 is TGTGCCAGCAGTCTAGACAGAGGCTACGAGCAGTACTTC. Translation: CASSLDRGYEQYF.

This sequence joins TRBV15 and TRBJ2-5, with D possibly being TRBD1 (7 bases). This CDR3 is built from 14 residues. V was pared by 3 bases and J by 4 bases, with 12 bases between. Germline values: CDR1 LNHNV, CDR2 YYDKDF (reference sequence). CDR3 amino acids: CATSRRQGGETQYF. Here the CDR3 DNA reads TGTGCCACCAGCAGGAGACAGGGAGGAGAGACCCAGTACTTC.

This clone was counted once. The chain carries TRBV6-1 and TRBJ1-2, with D uncertain. The V and J ends lost 3 bases and 11 bases respectively, with 16 bases between them. Germline values: CDR1 MNHNS, CDR2 SASEGT. CDR3 length: 13 amino acids. CDR3 in DNA: TGTGCCAGCAGTGAGTCAGGTCCCACGGTGTACACCTTC. Translating it yields CASSESGPTVYTF.

J is TRBJ2-2 and V is TRBV12-5, with D possibly TRBD2 on 6 matching bases. Germline CDR1 is LGHNT and CDR2 is FRNRAP. V gave up 4 bases and J gave up 2 bases, with 11 bases separating them. This CDR3 contains 15 residues. The CDR3 loop is CASGSGLSNTGELFF. DNA of the CDR3: TGTGCTAGTGGTTCGGGACTCTCAAACACCGGGGAGCTGTTTTTT.

In this sample, this clone turned up a few times. The J gene is TRBJ1-3, the V gene TRBV6-1; unclear D gene. Germline CDR1 MNHNS, CDR2 SASEGT. The CDR3 spans 13 residues. V lost 9 bases and J lost 0, with 9 bases in between. The CDR3 DNA reads TGTGCCAGTACGAGTGACTCTGGAAACACCATATATTTT. It yields the protein CASTSDSGNTIYF.

The DNA for the CDR3 is TGTGCCAGCTCACCAACTAGGAATTCCTACGAGCAGTACTTC. Its protein is CASSPTRNSYEQYF. The chain uses TRBV18 and TRBJ2-7, with a tentative D call TRBD2 (5 bases). Per germline, CDR1 KGHSH and CDR2 LQKENI. Between the trimmed V and J ends, which lost 2 bases and 1 base, there was a span of 9 bases. The length of the CDR3 is 14 residues.

The CDR3 nucleotides are TGTGCCAGCAGCTTGGAGATCACAGGGGGCACTGAAGCTTTCTTT. Translating gives CASSLEITGGTEAFF. The V call is TRBV5-4, the J call TRBJ1-1, with 8 bases fitting TRBD1. The germline V gene encodes CDR1 SGHNT and CDR2 YYREEE (reference sequence). The CDR3 spans 15 residues. The V gene end was trimmed by 0 bases and the J gene end by 4 bases; junction bases not matched to a gene: 5.

The rearrangement joins TRBV6-1 to TRBJ2-6, with D possibly TRBD1 on 6 matching bases. Looked up from germline, CDR1 is MNHNS and CDR2 is SASEGT. This CDR3 region has 13 residues. This CDR3 reads CGCYRAGANVLTF. As DNA, the CDR3 is TGTGGATGTTACAGGGCTGGGGCCAACGTCCTGACTTTC.

This chain joins TRBV10-2 and TRBJ1-5; D may be TRBD1 (5 bases). Between the trimmed V and J ends, which lost 1 base and 2 bases, there was a span of 12 bases. CDR3 size: 16 residues. From germline, CDR1 is WSHSY and CDR2 SAAADI. CDR3 sequence reads: CASSEFEGVGNQPQHF. CDR3 DNA sequence: TGCGCCAGCAGTGAGTTTGAAGGGGTGGGCAATCAGCCCCAGCATTTT.

The CDR3 loop reads CASSPRGDRSNEKLFF. DNA for the CDR3: TGTGCCAGCAGCCCCCGGGGAGACAGGAGCAATGAAAAACTGTTTTTT. This chain links TRBV7-9 with TRBJ1-4; TRBD1 is a possible D gene (6 bases). Trimming left V 5 bases short and J 5 bases short, with 18 bases between. This CDR3 region has 16 residues. CDR1 SEHNR and CDR2 FQNEAQ come from the germline V gene (reference sequence).

This chain uses TRBV5-6 with TRBJ1-2; TRBD1 is a possible D gene (5 bases). The V end was cut by 2 bases, the J end by 0 bases, with 14 bases between. CDR1 and CDR2 from the germline V gene are SGHDT and YYEEEE. The CDR3 is 16 residues long. CDR3 coding DNA: TGTGCCAGCAGCTTCTATCCGGACATAGCTAACTATGGCTACACCTTC. This translates into CASSFYPDIANYGYTF.

V is TRBV28 and J is TRBJ1-1; D may be TRBD1 (5 bases). Trimming shortened V by 3 bases and J by 1 base, and 21 bases separated the two germline ends. The CDR3 consists of 18 residues. The germline gives CDR1 MDHEN, CDR2 SYDVKM. CDR3 in DNA: TGTGCCAGCAGTTTTGGGGGATTGGGGGGAGGGAGGAACACTGAAGCTTTCTTT. Translating it yields CASSFGGLGGGRNTEAFF.

The rearrangement joins TRBV29-1 to TRBJ2-2; maybe TRBD2 (6 bases). The CDR3 is made up of 13 amino acids. Germline V gene lookup returns CDR1 SQVTM and CDR2 ANQGSEA. The V gene lost 4 bases and the J gene lost 4 bases, with 10 bases spanning the gap. CDR3 DNA sequence: TGCAGCGTTGTAGCACTAGCCACCGGGGAGCTGTTTTTT. This encodes CSVVALATGELFF.

This clone appeared a few times. The rearrangement uses TRBV5-4 and TRBJ2-3, with TRBD2 matching over 10 bases. Germline V gene lookup returns CDR1 SGHNT and CDR2 YYREEE (reference sequence). V shed 1 base and J 4 bases; nucleotides not matched to a gene: 3. CDR3 length: 15 residues. CDR3: CASSLLAGVADTQYF. The CDR3 DNA sequence: TGTGCCAGCAGCTTGCTAGCGGGAGTAGCAGATACGCAGTATTTT.

V gene TRBV7-3 combines with J gene TRBJ2-3; maybe TRBD1 (6 bases). This CDR3 comprises 15 residues. The germline gives CDR1 SGHTA, CDR2 FQGTGA. Trimming cost V 2 bases and J 3 bases, with 12 bases left between them. The CDR3 DNA sequence: TGTGCCAGCAGCTTATGGGGGCTTGAGACAGATACGCAGTATTTT. This codes for CASSLWGLETDTQYF.

This clone was picked up one time. The chain couples TRBV12-5 to TRBJ2-1, with 7 bases that match TRBD2. This CDR3 is 20 amino acids long. Germline CDR1 and CDR2: LGHNT and FRNRAP. The V gene end was trimmed by 6 bases and the J gene end by 0 bases; junction bases not matched to a gene: 20. CDR3 sequence (DNA): TGTGCTAGTGGCTCTGGGCCGGGGTTAGCGGGCCCATTCTCCTACAATGAGCAGTTCTTC. Its translation is CASGSGPGLAGPFSYNEQFF.

This chain connects TRBV9 to TRBJ2-7, with D maybe TRBD1 (6 bases). Between the trimmed V and J ends, which lost 3 bases and 2 bases, there was a span of 15 bases. This CDR3 is built from 15 residues. CDR1 and CDR2 from the germline V gene are SGDLS and YYNGEE. The CDR3 coding sequence is TGTGCCAGCAGCGGATCTATGACAGGTACCTACGAGCAGTACTTC. It specifies CASSGSMTGTYEQYF.

J is TRBJ1-6 and V is TRBV6-4; D gene uncertain. Trimming removed 0 bases from V and 8 bases from J, with 5 bases in between. The germline gives CDR1 MRHNA, CDR2 SNTAGT. CDR3 size: 13 residues. The CDR3 nucleotides read TGTGCCAGCAGTGACTCCACGGATTCACCCCTCCACTTT. It yields the protein CASSDSTDSPLHF.

There are a few counts of this clone. This chain links TRBV6-6 with TRBJ2-1; a weak D match, TRBD2 (6 bases). The CDR3 is made up of 14 amino acids. V lost 8 bases to trimming and J lost 8 bases, with 19 bases between them. CDR1 and CDR2 from the germline V gene are MNHNY and SVGAGI (reference sequence). This CDR3 is CASCVGGDVHEQFF. Written as DNA, the CDR3 is TGTGCCAGCTGCGTGGGAGGTGATGTCCATGAGCAGTTCTTC.

This clone was found a few times. The chain links TRBV4-1 to TRBJ1-4, with D unresolved. The CDR3 sequence is 16 residues long. Trimming took off 1 base at V and 5 bases at J, with 14 bases between the two ends. CDR1 is MGHRA and CDR2 is YSYEKL in the germline V gene. The CDR3 nucleotides are TGCGCCAGCAGCCAAGTCCGACTCGTCTCAAATGAAAAACTGTTTTTT. It codes for CASSQVRLVSNEKLFF.